The TCR beta chain described here comes from a study of technical replicates of blood from a handful of donors. This CDR3 spans 16 amino acids. The V gene's germline CDR1 is SGHRS and CDR2 YFSETQ. V was clipped by 2 bases and J by 5 bases; unmatched bases: 7. Sequenced by immunoSEQ multiplex PCR; TCRdb stores in-frame clones only, minus some. In the table there are about 16,000 clones, around nine tenths of which are singletons. The sequenced sample consisted of PBMCs. The genes are TRBV5-1 and TRBJ2-1, with 10 bases aligning to TRBD2. The sequence was obtained from a human donor in good health. CDR3 sequence: CASSLGAGLADNEQFF. CDR3 in DNA: TGCGCCAGCAGCTTAGGGGCAGGACTAGCGGACAATGAGCAGTTCTTC.